A single sample gave rise to the 20 T cell receptor beta chains below, sequenced in a study of cytomegalovirus exposure and HLA in healthy donors. PCR used 60 Vbeta primers and 13 Jbeta primers. Here immunoSEQ multiplex PCR was the method, and the copy in TCRdb shows in-frame clones only, minus some. The sample lists more than 100,000 clones; approximately 87% were seen once. Input material: PBMCs. These receptors came from a woman between 25 and 40 years old in good health and CMV-seronegative.

The chain's CDR3 is CASNDDRGGTEAFF. The CDR3 nucleotides read TGTGCCAGCAACGACGACAGGGGAGGAACTGAAGCTTTCTTT. V and J are TRBV9 and TRBJ1-1; TRBD1 matches 8 bases. This CDR3 is built from 14 residues. The germline V gene has CDR1 SGDLS and CDR2 YYNGEE. J was trimmed by 5 bases and V by 6 bases; bases with no gene match: 9.

V and J are TRBV7-9 and TRBJ1-2, with D possibly being TRBD1 (6 bases). This CDR3 is 15 amino acids long. Germline lookup yields CDR1 SEHNR and CDR2 FQNEAQ (reference sequence). Trimming cost V 8 bases and J 0 bases, with 16 bases left between them. CDR3 bases: TGTGCCAGCTTTGAGACAGGACCTACTAACTATGGCTACACCTTC. Amino acids: CASFETGPTNYGYTF. The full variable domain, completed using reference TRBV7-9 and TRBJ1-2, is DTGVSQNPRHKITKRGQNVTFRCDPISEHNRLYWYRQTLGQGPEFLTYFQNEAQLEKSRLLSDRFSAERPKGSFSTLEIQRTEQGDSAMYLCASFETGPTNYGYTFGSGTRLTVV.

This chain uses TRBV30 with TRBJ1-2; D uncertain. Trimming pared 0 bases from V and 6 bases from J, leaving 14 bases between. From germline, CDR1 is GTSNPN and CDR2 SVGIG (reference sequence). CDR3 size: 14 residues. The chain's CDR3 is CAWSVLVSPHGYTF. The CDR3 DNA reads TGTGCCTGGAGTGTACTGGTGAGCCCCCATGGCTACACCTTC.

This rearrangement joins TRBV11-2 to TRBJ1-3, with D perhaps TRBD1 (6 bases). Germline V gene sequence: CDR1 SGHAT, CDR2 FQNNGV. Trimming took 5 bases from V and 0 from J, leaving 11 bases between them. The CDR3 runs to 15 residues. The CDR3 bases are TGTGCCAGCAGCCCAGGGGTCCGCTCTGGAAACACCATATATTTT. Translated: CASSPGVRSGNTIYF.

J is TRBJ1-2 and V is TRBV28; 9 nucleotides line up with TRBD1. With V trimmed by 6 bases and J by 8 bases, 16 bases remained unmatched. Germline V gene data show CDR1 as MDHEN and CDR2 as SYDVKM. This CDR3 is built from 16 residues. The CDR3 reads CASRRTGDRDGKGYTF. CDR3 bases: TGTGCCAGCAGGCGGACCGGGGACAGGGATGGAAAAGGCTACACCTTC.

The chain has TRBV6-5 and TRBJ2-7; D may be TRBD1 (6 bases). CDR1 and CDR2 (germline): MNHEY, SVGAGI. The CDR3 covers 15 residues. The germline V and J ends were trimmed by 6 bases and 2 bases, with 17 bases remaining between them. The DNA for the CDR3 is TGTGCCAGCAGCCATACCGGGACAATCCCCTACGAGCAGTACTTC. Translating gives CASSHTGTIPYEQYF.

This clone was recorded a few times. In DNA, the CDR3 is TGTGCCAGCAGCCGGGACAGTAGCTCCTACAATGAGCAGTTCTTC. This gives the protein CASSRDSSSYNEQFF. The rearrangement joins TRBV7-2 to TRBJ2-1; TRBD1 agrees at 7 bases. The length of the CDR3 is 15 residues. Per the germline V gene, CDR1 is SGHTA and CDR2 is FQGNSA. The ends lost 5 bases at V and 0 bases at J; junction bases unmatched: 4.

The chain combines TRBV11-2 with TRBJ2-3, with 7 bases fitting TRBD2. Germline CDR1 SGHAT, CDR2 FQNNGV. This CDR3 contains 16 residues. V shed 2 bases and J 6 bases; nucleotides not matched to a gene: 11. This CDR3 reads CASSLIRSSGWDTQYF. CDR3 bases: TGTGCCAGCAGCTTAATCAGGTCTAGCGGATGGGATACGCAGTATTTT.

The chain has TRBV7-9 and TRBJ1-1; no definite D call. Looked up from germline, CDR1 is SEHNR and CDR2 is FQNEAQ (reference sequence). The CDR3 runs to 12 residues. Trimming pared 5 bases from V and 7 bases from J, leaving 11 bases between. CDR3 sequence reads: CASSRIESEAFF. CDR3 DNA: TGTGCCAGCAGCCGCATCGAGAGTGAAGCTTTCTTT.

The chain has TRBV28 and TRBJ2-5, with 13 bases aligning to TRBD2. Germline values: CDR1 MDHEN, CDR2 SYDVKM. The CDR3 runs to 16 residues. V shed 5 bases, J shed 0 bases, and the junction held 3 bases outside the gene matches. The CDR3 sequence: CASSIGTSGDQETQYF. The CDR3 region has the DNA TGTGCCAGCAGTATCGGGACTAGCGGGGACCAAGAGACCCAGTACTTC.

This clone was seen a handful of times. The V and J genes are TRBV28 and TRBJ1-5; 7 nucleotides line up with TRBD1. The CDR3 is made up of 14 amino acids. The germline V gene has CDR1 MDHEN and CDR2 SYDVKM. The V gene end was trimmed by 6 bases and the J gene end by 6 bases; junction bases not matched to a gene: 8. Here the CDR3 reads CASSPNRGFQPQHF. DNA of the CDR3: TGTGCCAGCAGCCCAAACAGGGGATTTCAGCCCCAGCATTTT.

The V and J genes are TRBV20-1 and TRBJ2-2, with D uncertain. Per germline, CDR1 DFQATT and CDR2 SNEGSKA (reference sequence). This CDR3 has 11 residues. Trimming shortened V by 6 bases and J by 6 bases, and 8 bases separated the two germline ends. CDR3 sequence reads: CSALDAGELFF. CDR3 DNA sequence: TGCAGTGCCCTAGATGCCGGGGAGCTGTTTTTT.

The V call is TRBV10-2, the J call TRBJ2-1; 9 nucleotides match TRBD2. With 8 bases clipped from V and 10 bases from J, the junction kept 9 bases outside the gene matches. The CDR3 covers 13 residues. From germline, CDR1 is WSHSY and CDR2 SAAADI. In nucleotides, the CDR3 is TGCGCCAGCCTGGGCGGGGGGGCCGGGGAGCAGTTCTTC. Encoded protein: CASLGGGAGEQFF.

In the case of this clone: The junction differs from germline at one of its ends, possibly a read error. The same CDR3 arises from other DNA sequences in this sample as well. This sequence joins TRBV6-5 and TRBJ2-7; 7 positions match TRBD1. CDR1 is MNHEY, CDR2 SVGAGI, per germline. The CDR3 runs 14 residues. The CDR3 sequence: CASRSGTATYEQYF. The CDR3 coding sequence is TGTGCCAGCAGGTCCGGGACAGCCACCTACGAGCAGTATTTC.

The sample holds a few counts of this clone. The genes are TRBV6-1 and TRBJ2-7; 8 positions agree with TRBD1. In germline, CDR1 is MNHNS, CDR2 SASEGT. With 5 bases clipped from V and 2 bases from J, the junction kept 8 bases outside the gene matches. The CDR3 is 15 amino acids. The CDR3 nucleotides are TGTGCCAGCAGTCCGGGGACAGGCGTTACCTACGAGCAGTACTTC. It yields the protein CASSPGTGVTYEQYF.

The gene calls are TRBV9 and TRBJ2-3, with D possibly TRBD2 on 6 matching bases. The CDR3 is 16 residues long. The V end lost 3 bases, the J end lost 4 bases, and 18 bases lay between the germline ends. The V gene's germline CDR1 is SGDLS and CDR2 YYNGEE. The CDR3 region has the DNA TGTGCCAGCAGCGCCTTTCCGGCGGGACCTTCAGATACGCAGTATTTT. Amino acid sequence: CASSAFPAGPSDTQYF.

V and J are TRBV30 and TRBJ1-4, with TRBD1 identical over 9 bases. The CDR3 extends over 15 amino acids. The germline gives CDR1 GTSNPN, CDR2 SVGIG (reference sequence). V lost 0 bases, J lost 5 bases, and 4 bases stayed unmatched. CDR3 residues: CAWSVNRGPNEKLFF. The CDR3 bases are TGTGCCTGGAGTGTCAACAGGGGGCCGAATGAAAAACTGTTTTTT. Filled out from reference TRBV30 and TRBJ1-4, the complete variable domain reads SQTIHQWPATLVQPVGSPLSLECTVEGTSNPNLYWYRQAAGRGLQLLFYSVGIGQISSEVPQNLSASRPQDRQFILSSKKLLLSDSGFYLCAWSVNRGPNEKLFFGSGTQLSVL.

The genes are TRBV2 and TRBJ2-6; D is uncertain. CDR1 and CDR2 from the germline V gene are SNHLY and FYNNEI. Trimming removed 2 bases at V and 0 bases at J, with 2 bases between. This CDR3 has 14 amino acids. The CDR3 reads CASSEYSGANVLTF. In DNA, the CDR3 is TGTGCCAGCAGTGAATACTCTGGGGCCAACGTCCTGACTTTC.

The V gene is TRBV6-1, the J gene TRBJ2-7, with D hard to call. The CDR3 covers 13 residues. V lost 3 bases to trimming and J lost 1 base, with 7 bases between them. Germline V CDR1 and CDR2: MNHNS, SASEGT. Here the CDR3 DNA reads TGTGCCAGCAGTGATACCTATTCCTACGAGCAGTACTTC. Translation gives CASSDTYSYEQYF.

The CDR3 coding sequence is TGTGCCAGCAGCCTCCAGGGACTAGGCGCCGACGAGCAGTACTTC. This gives the protein CASSLQGLGADEQYF. The chain combines TRBV4-2 with TRBJ2-7, with 8 positions matching TRBD2. Germline trimming cut 4 bases from V and 5 bases from J; bases unmatched to any gene: 10. CDR1 and CDR2 (germline): LGHNA, YNFKEQ. The CDR3 extends over 15 amino acids.